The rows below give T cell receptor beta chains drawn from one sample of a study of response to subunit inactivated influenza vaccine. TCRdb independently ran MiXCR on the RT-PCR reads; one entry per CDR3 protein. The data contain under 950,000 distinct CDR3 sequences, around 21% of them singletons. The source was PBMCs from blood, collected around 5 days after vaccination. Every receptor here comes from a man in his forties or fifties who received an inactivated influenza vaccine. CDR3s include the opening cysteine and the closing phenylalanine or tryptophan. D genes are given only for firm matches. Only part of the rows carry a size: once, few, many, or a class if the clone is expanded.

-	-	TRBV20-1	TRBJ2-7	CSARAPGQRTLAATYEQYF	TGCAGTGCTAGAGCGCCGGGACAGAGAACTCTAGCGGCTACCTACGAGCAGTACTTC
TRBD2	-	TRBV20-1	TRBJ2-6	CSARGRGVRANVLTF	TGCAGTGCTAGAGGGCGGGGGGTCCGGGCCAACGTCCTGACTTTC
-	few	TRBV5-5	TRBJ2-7	CASSMGRGATSYEQYF	TGTGCCAGCAGCATGGGTAGGGGGGCTACGTCCTACGAGCAGTACTTC
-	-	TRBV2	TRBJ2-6	CASSNPWEPSSGANVLTF	TGTGCCAGCAGCAACCCTTGGGAACCTAGCTCTGGGGCCAACGTCCTGACTTTC
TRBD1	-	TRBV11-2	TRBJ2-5	CASSLGGQAQETQYF	TGTGCCAGCAGCTTAGGGGGACAGGCTCAAGAGACCCAGTACTTC
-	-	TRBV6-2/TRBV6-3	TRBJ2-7	CASGRVPRPYF	TGTGCCAGCGGAAGGGTCCCGAGGCCGTACTTC
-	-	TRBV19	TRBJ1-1	CASSIGPSPRGEAFF	TGTGCCAGTAGTATAGGCCCATCTCCGAGGGGTGAAGCTTTCTTT
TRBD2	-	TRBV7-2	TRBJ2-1	CASSLSSGGDNEQFF	TGTGCCAGCAGCTTATCTAGCGGGGGTGACAATGAGCAGTTCTTC
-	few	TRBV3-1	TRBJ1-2	CASSQTRISGGYTF	TGTGCCAGCAGCCAGACTCGGATATCGGGTGGCTACACCTTC
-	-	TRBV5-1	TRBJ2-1	CASSLRYRAGVSYNEQFF	TGCGCCAGCAGCTTGAGATACAGGGCGGGAGTATCCTACAATGAGCAGTTCTTC
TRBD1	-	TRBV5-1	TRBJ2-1	CASSLATGGENYNEQFF	TGCGCCAGCAGCTTGGCCACAGGGGGCGAGAATTACAATGAGCAGTTCTTC
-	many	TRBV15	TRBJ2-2	CATSRRGAGGGELFF	TGTGCCACCAGCAGACGCGGGGCCGGCGGCGGGGAGCTGTTTTTT
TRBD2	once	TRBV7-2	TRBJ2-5	CASSVAGVQETQYF	TGTGCCAGCAGCGTAGCGGGGGTCCAAGAGACCCAGTACTTC
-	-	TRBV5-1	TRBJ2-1	CASSLDIQGGDEQFF	TGCGCCAGCAGCTTGGATATCCAGGGGGGAGATGAGCAGTTCTTC
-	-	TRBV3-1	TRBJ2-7	CASSQGQLNEQYF	TGTGCCAGCAGCCAGGGGCAGCTAAACGAGCAGTACTTC
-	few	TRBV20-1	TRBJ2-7	CSARISTEQYF	TGCAGTGCTAGAATCTCTACGGAGCAGTACTTC
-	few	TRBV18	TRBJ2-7	CASSPSRAYEQYF	TGTGCCAGCTCACCAAGCAGGGCCTACGAGCAGTACTTC
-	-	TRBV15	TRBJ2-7	CATSREGNEQYF	TGTGCCACCAGCAGAGAAGGCAATGAGCAGTACTTC
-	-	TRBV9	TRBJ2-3	CASSPTSRVVQYF	TGTGCCAGCAGCCCCACGAGCCGAGTCGTGCAGTATTTT
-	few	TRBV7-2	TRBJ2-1	CASSLATIAFGANEQFF	TGTGCCAGCAGCTTAGCCACCATAGCCTTTGGGGCGAATGAGCAGTTCTTC
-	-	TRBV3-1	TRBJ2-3	CASSNSLDTQYF	TGTGCCAGCAGCAACTCCTTAGATACGCAGTATTTT
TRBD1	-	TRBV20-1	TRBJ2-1	CSARGGQGLNEQFF	TGCAGTGCTAGAGGGGGACAGGGTTTGAATGAGCAGTTCTTC
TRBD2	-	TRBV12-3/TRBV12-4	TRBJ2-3	CASRTSGVSTDTQYF	TGTGCCAGCAGGACTAGCGGGGTCAGCACAGATACGCAGTATTTT
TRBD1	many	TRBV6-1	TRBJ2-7	CASSPGQGNYEQYF	TGTGCCAGCAGCCCGGGACAGGGGAACTACGAGCAGTACTTC
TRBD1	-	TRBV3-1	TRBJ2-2	CATSGQGSNTGELFF	TGTGCCACCTCCGGACAGGGCTCGAACACCGGGGAGCTGTTTTTT
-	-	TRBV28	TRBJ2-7	CASRTGHPLSYEQYF	TGTGCCAGCAGGACAGGACACCCTCTCTCCTACGAGCAGTACTTC
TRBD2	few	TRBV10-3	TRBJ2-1	CAISGETSGRTYNEQFF	TGTGCCATCAGTGGAGAGACTAGCGGGAGGACCTACAATGAGCAGTTCTTC